This T cell receptor (beta chain) was profiled in a study of T cell responses to AZD1222 COVID-19 vaccine. Whole-study results and caveats: Unmutated regions of variants are reportedly targeted by nearly half of spike-specific TCRs. Most donors were white British, females outnumbered males, and clonal diversity was possibly underestimated.

As for this clone: The antigen is unknown.

Clones were sequenced by immunoSEQ multiplex PCR, and TCRdb holds only the in-frame ones, with some missing. Counted here are about 160,000 clones, 70% to 90% occurring once; the ten biggest clones make up 4.5% to 6%. The specimen comprised peripheral blood, sampled on day 0 of AZD1222 vaccination. This sequence was found in an adult in good health.

As DNA, the CDR3 is TGTGCCAGCAGTGACCGGAATCTCTCTGGAAACACCATATATTTT. Its protein is CASSDRNLSGNTIYF. The chain is built from TRBV28 and TRBJ1-3; unclear D gene. The ends were cut back, 5 bases at V and 0 bases at J, with 11 bases in the middle. CDR1 and CDR2 from the germline V gene are MDHEN and SYDVKM. The CDR3 runs to 15 residues.